Presented here are 28 T cell receptor beta chains from one specimen sequenced in a study of patients with pleural tuberculosis. TCRdb passed the reads through MiXCR, listing each CDR3 protein once. The sample records tens of thousands of distinct CDR3 sequences, around 6.7% being singletons. The receptor source for this set is a human donor with pleural tuberculosis.

With regard to this clonotype: A read error is possible here, since a much larger clone lies one base away. CDR3 DNA sequence: TGTGCCAGTAGTACAGAGGCCTTCACCGGGGAGCTGTTTTTT. It specifies CASSTEAFTGELFF. V usage is TRBV19 and J usage is TRBJ2-2, with no clear D. Trimming shortened V by 4 bases and J by 4 bases, and 10 bases separated the two germline ends. The CDR3 loop spans 14 amino acids. The germline V gene encodes CDR1 LNHDA and CDR2 SQIVND (reference sequence).

This clonotype was picked up many times. The rearrangement joins TRBV10-2 to TRBJ1-2; D call uncertain. The CDR3 loop spans 12 amino acids. Germline CDR1 is WSHSY and CDR2 is SAAADI. V shed 2 bases and J shed 6 bases, with 7 bases lying between them. In DNA, the CDR3 is TGCGCCAGCAGTGAGAACGGAGATGGCTACACCTTC. Translated: CASSENGDGYTF.

The rearrangement links TRBV27 to TRBJ2-7; 8 bases agree with TRBD1. Trimming took 0 bases from V and 5 from J; bases not matched to a gene: 6. The CDR3 extends over 15 amino acids. Germline V lookup: CDR1 MNHEY, CDR2 SMNVEV (reference sequence). The CDR3 sequence is CASSLSGDRFDEQYF. CDR3 DNA: TGTGCCAGCAGTTTATCTGGGGACAGGTTCGACGAGCAGTACTTC.

The sample holds many counts of this clonotype. The rearrangement joins TRBV11-1 to TRBJ2-5; TRBD1 matches at 7 bases. The V gene's germline CDR1 is SGHAT and CDR2 FQDESV (reference sequence). The ends lost 5 bases at V and 2 bases at J; junction bases unmatched: 5. CDR3 length: 14 amino acids. Here the CDR3 reads CASSTGQQQETQYF. The DNA for the CDR3 is TGTGCCAGCAGCACGGGACAGCAGCAAGAGACCCAGTACTTC. The whole variable domain, filled in from reference TRBV11-1 and TRBJ2-5, reads EAEVAQSPRYKITEKSQAVAFWCDPISGHATLYWYRQILGQGPELLVQFQDESVVDDSQLPKDRFSAERLKGVDSTLKIQPAELGDSAMYLCASSTGQQQETQYFGPGTRLLVL.

This clonotype was counted many times. This chain connects TRBV6-2 or TRBV6-3 to TRBJ1-1; D is unresolved. Trimming left V 0 bases short and J 1 base short, with 6 bases between. Germline V gene sequence: CDR1 MNHEY, CDR2 SVGEGT. CDR3 length: 14 amino acids. The CDR3 sequence: CASSYSPQNTEAFF. For the CDR3, the DNA is TGTGCCAGCAGTTACTCCCCCCAGAACACTGAAGCTTTCTTT.

This clonotype appeared many times. The chain uses TRBV6-1 and TRBJ2-5; TRBD1 agrees at 10 bases. The CDR3 loop spans 13 amino acids. Per the germline V gene, CDR1 is MNHNS and CDR2 is SASEGT. V shed 9 bases, J shed 4 bases, and the junction held 5 bases outside the gene matches. In DNA form, the CDR3 reads TGTGCCAGTAACCGGGACAGGGGAGAGACCCAGTACTTC. It translates to CASNRDRGETQYF.

This clonotype came up many times. V usage is TRBV4-3 and J usage is TRBJ1-1, with D tentatively TRBD1 (6 bases). Trimming removed 4 bases at V and 4 bases at J, with 13 bases between. From germline, CDR1 is LGHNA and CDR2 YSLEER. The CDR3 is made up of 14 amino acids. Here the CDR3 DNA reads TGCGCCAGCAGCCTTGTGAGGGGGGGCACTGAAGCTTTCTTT. Translating it yields CASSLVRGGTEAFF.

At least ten counts were recorded for this clonotype. The chain recombines TRBV5-4 with TRBJ2-7, with a possible D match to TRBD2 (6 bases). The length of the CDR3 is 14 residues. The V end lost 3 bases, the J end lost 4 bases, and 14 bases lay between the germline ends. Germline V lookup: CDR1 SGHNT, CDR2 YYREEE (reference sequence). CDR3 sequence (DNA): TGTGCCAGCAGCTCCGGGACTTCACCGTACGAGCAGTACGTC. Protein sequence: CASSSGTSPYEQYV.

This clonotype was counted only a few times. The DNA for the CDR3 is TGTGCCAGCAGACCGTACACTGAAGCTTTCTTT. This translates into CASRPYTEAFF. This chain links TRBV2 with TRBJ1-1, with D uncertain. Germline V gene data show CDR1 as SNHLY and CDR2 as FYNNEI. The CDR3 contains 11 residues. V was trimmed by 6 bases and J by 3 bases, leaving 5 bases between them. Together with reference TRBV2 and TRBJ1-1, the CDR3 gives the full variable domain: EPEVTQTPSHQVTQMGQEVILRCVPISNHLYFYWYRQILGQKVEFLVSFYNNEISEKSEIFDDQFSVERPDGSNFTLKIRSTKLEDSAMYFCASRPYTEAFFGQGTRLTVV.

This clonotype was picked up a small number of times. A much larger clonotype is one base distant, so this may be a read error. J is TRBJ1-5 and V is TRBV25-1; unclear D gene. V was clipped by 8 bases and J by 5 bases, with 22 bases between them. In germline, CDR1 is MGHDK, CDR2 SYGVNS. The CDR3 is 16 amino acids. The CDR3 is CASSGPAQLLDQPQHF. CDR3 DNA sequence: TGTGCCAGCTCTGGTCCCGCGCAGCTTCTAGATCAGCCCCAGCATTTT.

This clonotype showed up many times. The rearrangement uses TRBV28 and TRBJ2-5, with 10 bases aligning to TRBD2. After removal of 3 bases from V and 4 bases from J, the junction contained 5 bases not matched to a gene. Germline V CDR1 and CDR2: MDHEN, SYDVKM. This CDR3 region has 15 residues. CDR3 sequence: CASSFPLAGAETQYF. CDR3 nucleotides: TGTGCCAGCAGTTTCCCCCTAGCGGGAGCAGAGACCCAGTACTTC.

This clonotype was detected many times. J is TRBJ1-5 and V is TRBV6-1, with 8 bases fitting TRBD1. CDR3 length equals 13 residues. Trimming took 6 bases from V and 7 from J; bases not matched to a gene: 5. The germline V gene has CDR1 MNHNS and CDR2 SASEGT. The CDR3 DNA follows: TGTGCCAGCAGAACGGGACAGGAACAGCCCCAGCATTTT. This encodes CASRTGQEQPQHF.

There are many counts of this clonotype. V and J are TRBV6-2 or TRBV6-3 and TRBJ1-3; unclear D gene. V was pared by 0 bases and J by 0 bases, with 9 bases between. This CDR3 is 16 amino acids long. Germline-derived CDR1 and CDR2 are MNHEY and SVGEGT. CDR3 region: CASSYSYRLSGNTIYF. CDR3 coding DNA: TGTGCCAGCAGTTACTCGTACCGTCTCTCTGGAAACACCATATATTTT.

There are a few counts of this clonotype. The J gene is TRBJ2-3, the V gene TRBV19; either TRBD1 or TRBD2 may supply D (5 bases each). Looked up from germline, CDR1 is LNHDA and CDR2 is SQIVND (reference sequence). Trimming cost V 7 bases and J 0 bases, with 17 bases left between them. The CDR3 extends over 16 amino acids. The CDR3, as DNA: TGTGCCAGTACCGAAAACCCGAGGGGTAGCACAGATACGCAGTATTTT. It specifies CASTENPRGSTDTQYF.

This clonotype was seen ten or more times. Here the CDR3 DNA reads TGTGCCAGCAGGCCCCAGGCGTTCCAAGAGACCCAGTACTTC. Translation: CASRPQAFQETQYF. J is TRBJ2-5 and V is TRBV2, with D uncertain. This CDR3 is built from 14 residues. Germline V gene data show CDR1 as SNHLY and CDR2 as FYNNEI. V was pared by 6 bases and J by 1 base, with 12 bases between.

In this sample, this clonotype turned up many times. The gene calls are TRBV7-6 and TRBJ2-1; D could derive from TRBD1 or TRBD2 (5 bases each). Trimming stripped 5 bases from V and 9 bases from J, with 20 bases between. Germline V gene sequence: CDR1 SGHVS, CDR2 FNYEAQ. The CDR3 runs to 15 residues. Here the CDR3 reads CASSLPLGVRGEQFF. The CDR3 DNA is TGTGCCAGCAGCCTACCCCTGGGGGTCCGGGGTGAGCAGTTCTTC.

This clonotype was seen just once. A read error may explain this, as a much larger clone is one base away. The V call is TRBV28, the J call TRBJ2-7; D unclear. V dropped 7 bases and J dropped 3 bases, with 13 bases sitting between them. The V gene's germline CDR1 is MDHEN and CDR2 SYDVKM. The CDR3 extends over 13 amino acids. The CDR3 bases are TGTGCCAGCAAACCGGCGGAGAACTACGAGCAGTACTTC. This codes for CASKPAENYEQYF.

Remarks on this clonotype: A read error may be the cause here, since a much bigger clone is one base away. V is TRBV19 and J is TRBJ1-1; maybe TRBD1 (5 bases). CDR1 and CDR2 (germline): LNHDA, SQIVND (reference sequence). This CDR3 region has 12 residues. CDR3 region: CAAQGVNTEALF. The CDR3 DNA follows: TGTGCCGCCCAAGGGGTGAACACTGAAGCTCTCTTT.

The chain recombines TRBV9 with TRBJ2-2; possibly TRBD1 for D (6 bases). The CDR3 contains 15 residues. Germline CDR1 reads SGDLS; CDR2 reads YYNGEE. The V gene lost 3 bases and the J gene lost 3 bases, with 12 bases spanning the gap. CDR3 sequence: CASSDRQEHTGELFF. CDR3 DNA sequence: TGTGCCAGCAGCGATCGACAGGAGCACACCGGGGAGCTGTTTTTT.

V is TRBV3-1 and J is TRBJ1-5, with D possibly TRBD1 on 6 matching bases. The CDR3 contains 15 residues. With 4 bases removed from V and 3 bases from J, the gap between germline ends came to 13 bases. Germline CDR1 and CDR2: LGHDT and YNNKEL (reference sequence). CDR3 DNA sequence: TGTGCCAGCAGCCGCGCAGGGGTTCACAATCAGCCCCAGCATTTT. This gives the protein CASSRAGVHNQPQHF. The variable domain in full, completed from reference TRBV3-1 and TRBJ1-5, reads DTAVSQTPKYLVTQMGNDKSIKCEQNLGHDTMYWYKQDSKKFLKIMFSYNNKELIINETVPNRFSPKSPDKAHLNLHINSLELGDSAVYFCASSRAGVHNQPQHFGDGTRLSIL.

This clonotype was seen at least ten times. The rearrangement uses TRBV12-3 or TRBV12-4 and TRBJ1-1; D call uncertain. The CDR3 length is 13 residues. With 3 bases removed from V and 7 bases from J, the gap between germline ends came to 12 bases. CDR3 DNA: TGTGCCAGCAGTTTGAGGGCTGGGAGTGAAGCTTTCTTT. Translating it yields CASSLRAGSEAFF.

This clonotype was observed a handful of times. V and J are TRBV4-2 and TRBJ2-1; 10 nucleotides match TRBD1. V shed 4 bases and J 2 bases; nucleotides not matched to a gene: 8. Germline lookup yields CDR1 LGHNA and CDR2 YNFKEQ. The CDR3 is made up of 17 amino acids. The CDR3: CASSPIDRGPTYNEQFF. The CDR3 DNA is TGTGCCAGCAGCCCGATAGACAGGGGGCCTACCTACAATGAGCAGTTCTTC.

The V call is TRBV2, the J call TRBJ2-7; TRBD1 might be the D (5 bases). This CDR3 has 13 residues. The germline CDR1 and CDR2 sequences are SNHLY and FYNNEI. The V end was cut by 4 bases, the J end by 5 bases, with 12 bases between. The CDR3 here is CASSVQGRDEQYF. The DNA for the CDR3 is TGTGCCAGCAGTGTTCAGGGCAGGGACGAGCAGTACTTC.

This clonotype was observed many times. The gene calls are TRBV2 and TRBJ2-7; 8 positions match TRBD1. The CDR3 extends over 15 amino acids. J lost 1 base, V lost 4 bases, and 6 bases had no gene match. CDR1 SNHLY and CDR2 FYNNEI come from the germline V gene. CDR3 sequence: CASSGNDRGSYEQYF. CDR3 DNA sequence: TGTGCCAGCAGTGGGAACGACAGGGGATCCTACGAGCAGTACTTC.

Details on this clonotype: One end of the junction fails to match germline, which may point to a read error. The rearrangement joins TRBV7-6 to TRBJ2-5, with 8 bases fitting TRBD1. Germline-derived CDR1 and CDR2 are SGHVS and FNYEAQ. CDR3 length: 15 amino acids. The CDR3 sequence is CASSFWTGRVETQYF. The CDR3 DNA reads as TGTGCTAGCAGCTTTTGGACAGGGCGGGTAGAGACCCAGTACTTC.

This clonotype was detected only a few times. V is TRBV29-1 and J is TRBJ1-1; D gene unclear. This CDR3 spans 15 amino acids. With 0 bases removed from V and 0 bases from J, the gap between germline ends came to 11 bases. The germline CDR1 and CDR2 sequences are SQVTM and ANQGSEA. DNA of the CDR3: TGCAGCGTTGAAGAGGGCAAAGACATGAACACTGAAGCTTTCTTT. It encodes CSVEEGKDMNTEAFF.

This clonotype was counted many times. The J gene is TRBJ2-1, the V gene TRBV20-1, with D maybe TRBD1 (6 bases). V was pared by 6 bases and J by 4 bases, with 13 bases between. Germline values: CDR1 DFQATT, CDR2 SNEGSKA (reference sequence). CDR3 length: 13 residues. The CDR3 reads CSAGPTGYNEQFF. The CDR3 DNA reads as TGCAGTGCGGGACCGACAGGTTACAATGAGCAGTTCTTC.

Many counts were recorded for this clonotype. The chain has TRBV7-1 and TRBJ2-7; the D gene is possibly TRBD2 (5 bases). TRBV7-1 is an ORF; its function is uncertain. The germline V and J ends were trimmed by 2 bases and 4 bases, with 15 bases remaining between them. The CDR3 has 15 amino acids. CDR3 nucleotides: TGTGCCAGCAGCTCACAAAGCGGACTCGAATACGAGCAGTACTTC. Amino acids: CASSSQSGLEYEQYF.